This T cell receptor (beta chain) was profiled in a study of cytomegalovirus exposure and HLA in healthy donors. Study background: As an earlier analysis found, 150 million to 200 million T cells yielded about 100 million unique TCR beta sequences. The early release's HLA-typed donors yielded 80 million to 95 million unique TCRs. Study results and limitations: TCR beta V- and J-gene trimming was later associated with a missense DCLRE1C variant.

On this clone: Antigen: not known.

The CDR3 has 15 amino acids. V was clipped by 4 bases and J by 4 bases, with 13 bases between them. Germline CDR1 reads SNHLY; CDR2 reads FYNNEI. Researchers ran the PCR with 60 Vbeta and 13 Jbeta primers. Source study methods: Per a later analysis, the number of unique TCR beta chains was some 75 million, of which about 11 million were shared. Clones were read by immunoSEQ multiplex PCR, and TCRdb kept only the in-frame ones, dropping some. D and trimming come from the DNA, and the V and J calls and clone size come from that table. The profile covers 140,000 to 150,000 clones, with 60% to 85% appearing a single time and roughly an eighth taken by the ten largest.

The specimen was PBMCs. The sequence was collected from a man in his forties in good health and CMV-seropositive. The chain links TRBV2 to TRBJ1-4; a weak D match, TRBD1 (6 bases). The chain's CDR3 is CASSGTGLGNEKLFF. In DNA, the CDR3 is TGTGCCAGCAGTGGTACAGGGTTGGGTAATGAAAAACTGTTTTTT.